This T cell receptor beta chain comes out of a study of T-cell reconstitution after alpha-beta-depleted transplantation in children. Trimming took 1 base from V and 8 from J, leaving 15 bases between them. This CDR3 is 15 amino acids long. Germline V gene sequence: CDR1 LGHNA, CDR2 YNFKEQ. The library targeted TCRbeta and was prepared with unique molecular identifiers. TCRdb independently ran MiXCR on the PCR reads; one entry per CDR3 protein. The sample has about 980,000 distinct CDR3 sequences, about 31% seen once. The clonotype was recovered from a boy under two years old who had a stem cell transplant for SCID, so the T cells may come from the graft donor. Sequences were derived from PBMCs, mostly from graft donor cells, sampled 360 days after TCRalphabeta/CD19-depleted stem cell transplant. V is TRBV4-2 and J is TRBJ2-1; D is uncertain. CDR3 amino acids: CASSQVFGRPDEQFF. CDR3 in DNA: TGTGCCAGCAGCCAAGTTTTCGGCCGACCGGATGAGCAGTTCTTC.